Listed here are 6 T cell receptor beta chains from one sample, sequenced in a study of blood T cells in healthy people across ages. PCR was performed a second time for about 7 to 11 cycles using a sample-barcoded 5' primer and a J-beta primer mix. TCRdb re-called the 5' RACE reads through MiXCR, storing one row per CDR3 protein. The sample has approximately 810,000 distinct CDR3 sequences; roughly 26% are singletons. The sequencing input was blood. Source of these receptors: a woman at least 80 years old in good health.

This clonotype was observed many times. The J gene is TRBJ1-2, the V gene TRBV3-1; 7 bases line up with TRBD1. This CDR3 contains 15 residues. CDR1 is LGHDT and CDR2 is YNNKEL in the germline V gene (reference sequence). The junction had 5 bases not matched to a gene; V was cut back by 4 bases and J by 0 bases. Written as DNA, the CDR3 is TGTGCCAGCAGCCCCGGACAGGCTGCTAACTATGGCTACACCTTC. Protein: CASSPGQAANYGYTF.

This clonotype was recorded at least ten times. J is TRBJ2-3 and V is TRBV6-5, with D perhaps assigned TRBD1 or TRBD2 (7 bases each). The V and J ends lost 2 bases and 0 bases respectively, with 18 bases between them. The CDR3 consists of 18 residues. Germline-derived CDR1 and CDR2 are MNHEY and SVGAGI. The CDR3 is CASSYAGGVPTSTDTQYF. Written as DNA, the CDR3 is TGTGCCAGCAGTTACGCAGGGGGGGTCCCAACTAGCACAGATACGCAGTATTTT.

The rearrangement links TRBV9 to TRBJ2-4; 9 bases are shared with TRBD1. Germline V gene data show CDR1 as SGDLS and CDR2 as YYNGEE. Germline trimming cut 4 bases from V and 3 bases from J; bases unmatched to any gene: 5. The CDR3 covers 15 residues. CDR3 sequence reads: CASSPRDRDKNIQYF. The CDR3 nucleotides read TGTGCCAGCAGCCCCCGGGACAGGGACAAAAACATTCAGTACTTC.

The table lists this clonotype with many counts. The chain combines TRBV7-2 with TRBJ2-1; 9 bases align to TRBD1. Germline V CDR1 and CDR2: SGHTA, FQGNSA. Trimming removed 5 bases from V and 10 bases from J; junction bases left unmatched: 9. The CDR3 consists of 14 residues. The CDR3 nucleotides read TGTGCCAGCAGCACACAGGGACAGGGTTCGGAGCAGTTCTTC. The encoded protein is CASSTQGQGSEQFF.

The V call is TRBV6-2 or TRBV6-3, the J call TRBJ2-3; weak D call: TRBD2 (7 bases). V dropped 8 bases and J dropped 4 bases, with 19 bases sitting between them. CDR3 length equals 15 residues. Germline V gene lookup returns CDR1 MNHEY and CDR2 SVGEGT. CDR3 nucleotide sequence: TGTGCCAGCCGCACCGCGGGGGCAGGGCCAGATACGCAGTATTTT. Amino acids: CASRTAGAGPDTQYF.

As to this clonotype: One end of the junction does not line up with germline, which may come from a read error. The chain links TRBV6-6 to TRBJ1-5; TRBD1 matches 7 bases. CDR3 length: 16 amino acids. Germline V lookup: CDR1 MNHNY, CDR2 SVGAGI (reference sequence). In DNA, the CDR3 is TGTGCCAGCGATATATCCACGGGACAGTTCAATCGGCCCCAGCATTTT. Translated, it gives CASDISTGQFNRPQHF.